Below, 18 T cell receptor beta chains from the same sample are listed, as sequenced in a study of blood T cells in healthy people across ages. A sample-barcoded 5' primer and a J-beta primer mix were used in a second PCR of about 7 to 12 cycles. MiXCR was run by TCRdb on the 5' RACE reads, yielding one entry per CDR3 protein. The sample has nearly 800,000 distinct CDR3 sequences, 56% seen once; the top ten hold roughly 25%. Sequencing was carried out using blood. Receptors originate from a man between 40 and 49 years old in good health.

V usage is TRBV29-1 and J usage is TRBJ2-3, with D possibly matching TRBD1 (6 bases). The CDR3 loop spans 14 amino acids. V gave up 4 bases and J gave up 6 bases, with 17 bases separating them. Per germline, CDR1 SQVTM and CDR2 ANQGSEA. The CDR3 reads CSVVGAGDSDTQYF. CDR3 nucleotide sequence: TGCAGCGTTGTAGGGGCAGGGGATTCTGATACGCAGTATTTT.

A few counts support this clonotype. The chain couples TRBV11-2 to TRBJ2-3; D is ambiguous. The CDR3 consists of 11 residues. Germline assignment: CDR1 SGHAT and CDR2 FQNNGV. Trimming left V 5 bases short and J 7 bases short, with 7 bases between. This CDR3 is CASSIQNTQYF. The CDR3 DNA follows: TGTGCCAGCAGCATACAGAATACGCAGTATTTT. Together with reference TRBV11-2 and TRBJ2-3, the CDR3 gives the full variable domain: EAGVAQSPRYKIIEKRQSVAFWCNPISGHATLYWYQQILGQGPKLLIQFQNNGVVDDSQLPKDRFSAERLKGVDSTLKIQPAKLEDSAVYLCASSIQNTQYFGPGTRLTVL.

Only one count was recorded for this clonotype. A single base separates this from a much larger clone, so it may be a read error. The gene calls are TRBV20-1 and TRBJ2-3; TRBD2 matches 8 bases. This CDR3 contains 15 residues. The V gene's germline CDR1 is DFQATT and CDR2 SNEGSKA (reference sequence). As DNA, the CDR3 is TGCAGTGCTAGAACGCCGGGACTAGAGACCAATACGCCGTATTTT. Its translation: CSARTPGLETNTPYF.

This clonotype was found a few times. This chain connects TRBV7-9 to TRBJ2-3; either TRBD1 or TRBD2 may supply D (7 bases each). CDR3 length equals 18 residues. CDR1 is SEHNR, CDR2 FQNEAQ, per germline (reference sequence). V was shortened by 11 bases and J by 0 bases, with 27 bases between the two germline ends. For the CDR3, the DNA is TGTGCCGGAGGGGGCGGGGGCCGCTTCACCCTTAGCACAGATACGCAGTATTTT. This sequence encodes CAGGGGGRFTLSTDTQYF.

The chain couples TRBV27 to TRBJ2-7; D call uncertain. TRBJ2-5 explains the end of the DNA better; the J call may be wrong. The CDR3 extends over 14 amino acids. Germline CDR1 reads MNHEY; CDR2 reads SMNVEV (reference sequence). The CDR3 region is CASSIRAGQETQYF. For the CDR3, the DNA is TGTGCCAGCAGTATCCGGGCCGGCCAAGAGACCCAGTACTTC.

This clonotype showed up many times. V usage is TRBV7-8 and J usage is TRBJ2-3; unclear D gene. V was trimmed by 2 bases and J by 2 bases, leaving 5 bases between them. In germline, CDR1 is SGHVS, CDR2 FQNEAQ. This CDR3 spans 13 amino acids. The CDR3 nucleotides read TGTGCCAGCAGCTTAAGGCTCACAGATACGCAGTATTTT. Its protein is CASSLRLTDTQYF.

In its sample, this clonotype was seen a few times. The DNA for the CDR3 is TGTGCCAGCAGACGGACTAGCGGGAGGGCAGATACGCAGTATTTT. It encodes CASRRTSGRADTQYF. V is TRBV27 and J is TRBJ2-3; 15 positions agree with TRBD2. This CDR3 is 15 amino acids long. CDR1 MNHEY and CDR2 SMNVEV come from the germline V gene (reference sequence). Trimming cost V 6 bases and J 4 bases; bases outside gene matches: 2.

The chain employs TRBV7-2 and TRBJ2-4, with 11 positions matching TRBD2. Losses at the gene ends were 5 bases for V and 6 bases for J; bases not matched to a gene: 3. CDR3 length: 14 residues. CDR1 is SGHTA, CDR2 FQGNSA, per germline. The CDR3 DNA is TGTGCCAGCAGCCAAGGACTAGCGGGAAACATTCAGTACTTC. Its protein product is CASSQGLAGNIQYF.

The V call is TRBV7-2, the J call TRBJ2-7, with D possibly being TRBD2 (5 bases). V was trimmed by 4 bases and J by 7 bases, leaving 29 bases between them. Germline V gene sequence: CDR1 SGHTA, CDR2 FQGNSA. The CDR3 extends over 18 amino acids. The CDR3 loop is CASSSLFGLAASYNEQYF. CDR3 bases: TGTGCCAGCAGCTCTCTTTTCGGACTCGCCGCCTCCTACAATGAGCAGTACTTC.

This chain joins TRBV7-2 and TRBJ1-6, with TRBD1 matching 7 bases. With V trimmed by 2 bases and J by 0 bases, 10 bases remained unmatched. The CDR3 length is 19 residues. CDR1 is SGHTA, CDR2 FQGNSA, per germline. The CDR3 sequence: CASSLYGLDRSSYNSPLHF. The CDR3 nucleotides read TGTGCCAGCAGCTTATACGGTCTGGACAGGAGCTCCTATAATTCACCCCTCCACTTT.

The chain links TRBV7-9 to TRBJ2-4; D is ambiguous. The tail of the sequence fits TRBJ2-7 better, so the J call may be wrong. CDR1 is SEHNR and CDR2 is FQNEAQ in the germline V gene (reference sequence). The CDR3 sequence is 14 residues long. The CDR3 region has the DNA TGTGCCAGCAGCTTACCAACCCTGCCCTACGAGCAGTACTTC. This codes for CASSLPTLPYEQYF.

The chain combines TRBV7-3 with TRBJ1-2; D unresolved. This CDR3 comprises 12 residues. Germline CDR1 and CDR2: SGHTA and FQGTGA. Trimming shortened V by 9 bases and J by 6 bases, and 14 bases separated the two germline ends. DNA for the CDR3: TGTGCCAGTGGAGAGGCGGGGAATGGCTACACCTTC. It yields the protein CASGEAGNGYTF.

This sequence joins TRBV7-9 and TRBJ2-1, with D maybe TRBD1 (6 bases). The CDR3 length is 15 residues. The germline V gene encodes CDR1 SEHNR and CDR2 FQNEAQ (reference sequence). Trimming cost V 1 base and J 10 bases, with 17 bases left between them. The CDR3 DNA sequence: TGTGCCAGCAGCTTAGTGCCCTTGGGGGCCACGGAGCAGTTCTTC. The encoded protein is CASSLVPLGATEQFF. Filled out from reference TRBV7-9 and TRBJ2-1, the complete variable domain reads DTGVSQNPRHKITKRGQNVTFRCDPISEHNRLYWYRQTLGQGPEFLTYFQNEAQLEKSRLLSDRFSAERPKGSFSTLEIQRTEQGDSAMYLCASSLVPLGATEQFFGPGTRLTVL.

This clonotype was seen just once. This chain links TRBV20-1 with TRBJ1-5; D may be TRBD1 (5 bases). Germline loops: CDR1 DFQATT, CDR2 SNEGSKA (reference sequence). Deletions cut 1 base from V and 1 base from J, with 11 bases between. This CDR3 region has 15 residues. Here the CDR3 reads CSARGAGGSNQPQHF. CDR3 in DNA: TGCAGTGCTAGAGGAGCGGGGGGGAGCAATCAGCCCCAGCATTTT.

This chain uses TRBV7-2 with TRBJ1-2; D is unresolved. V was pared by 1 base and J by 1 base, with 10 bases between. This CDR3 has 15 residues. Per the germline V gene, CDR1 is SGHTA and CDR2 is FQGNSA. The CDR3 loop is CASSLGFRGNYGYTF. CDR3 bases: TGTGCCAGCAGCTTAGGGTTTCGGGGTAACTATGGCTACACCTTC.

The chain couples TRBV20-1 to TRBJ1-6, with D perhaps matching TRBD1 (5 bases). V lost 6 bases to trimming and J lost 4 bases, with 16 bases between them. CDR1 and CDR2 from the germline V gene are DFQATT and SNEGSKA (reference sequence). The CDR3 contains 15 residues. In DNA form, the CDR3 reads TGCAGTGCCAACACCAAGGGGTTTTATAATTCACCCCTCCACTTT. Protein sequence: CSANTKGFYNSPLHF.

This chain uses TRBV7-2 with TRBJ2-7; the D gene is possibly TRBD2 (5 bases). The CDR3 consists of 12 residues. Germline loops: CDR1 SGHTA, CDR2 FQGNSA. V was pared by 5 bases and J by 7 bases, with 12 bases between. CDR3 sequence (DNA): TGTGCCAGCAGCGAGGGTTCATGGGAGCAGTACTTC. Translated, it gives CASSEGSWEQYF.

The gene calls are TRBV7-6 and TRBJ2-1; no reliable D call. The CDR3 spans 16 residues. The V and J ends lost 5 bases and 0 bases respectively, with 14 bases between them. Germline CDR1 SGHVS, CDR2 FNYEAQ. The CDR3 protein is CASSGLGANSYNEQFF. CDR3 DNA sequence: TGTGCCAGCAGCGGTCTTGGCGCCAACTCCTACAATGAGCAGTTCTTC.